This T cell receptor beta chain stems from a study of blood T cell repertoires in COVID-19. Study summary: Samples of COVID-19 (acute and convalescent) were obtained from the United States, Italy and Spain. PBMCs, B-cell-depleted T cells, or T cells provided the cDNA or gDNA that made up the material.

This CDR3 comprises 15 residues. Trimming cost V 0 bases and J 2 bases, with 11 bases left between them. Germline V gene data show CDR1 as SGHDT and CDR2 as YYEEEE. Authors' methods: Amplification of reference gene primers was used by the study to estimate nucleated cell counts. This table comes from immunoSEQ multiplex PCR, and its TCRdb copy is limited to in-frame clones, with some not included. From that table come the V and J calls and clone size; the DNA was used to work out D and trimming. The data show more than 95,000 clones, approximately 86% seen once. The sequence derives from a woman aged 60-75 years in a cohort sampled during active or convalescent COVID-19. The sequenced sample was peripheral blood. The rearrangement links TRBV5-6 to TRBJ1-2; no reliable D call. In DNA, the CDR3 is TGTGCCAGCAGCTTGGTGCAGCGCGTGAACTATGGCTACACCTTC. Protein product: CASSLVQRVNYGYTF.